This T cell receptor beta chain originates from a study of molecular identifiers for immune sequencing clone quantification. Overall study: Naive CD8 RNA (approximately 20,000 or 100,000 cells) was divided into five aliquots, with four sequenced.

Notes on the study in general: Beyond 20 RNA copies, clones held over 98% of effector molecules, compared with under 1% in naive cells.

Sorting defined naive CD8 T cells as CD8+CD4-CCR7+CD45RA+. The CDR3 is made up of 13 amino acids. Germline CDR1 MNHEY, CDR2 SVGEGT. About this clonotype itself: Its antigen is not known. A single base separates this from a much larger clone, so it may be a read error.

Listed TCR primers, together with previously described methods, were used for the bulk TCR libraries. TCRdb recomputed calls from the PCR reads with MiXCR, one row per CDR3 protein. The sample records 300,000 to 400,000 distinct CDR3 sequences, around a fifth being singletons. The sequence was obtained from a human donor in good health. Some libraries in this study had Jurkat cell RNA spiked in. The genes are TRBV6-2 or TRBV6-3 and TRBJ2-3; D remains unclear. The sequenced sample was naive CD8+ T cells from blood, with Jurkat cell RNA spiked in. The subset denotes: FACS-sorted CD8+CD4-CCR7+CD45RA+ naive T cells. CDR3 sequence reads: CASSYLRADTLYF. The CDR3 DNA follows: TGTGCCAGCAGTTACCTGAGAGCAGATACGCTGTATTTT.